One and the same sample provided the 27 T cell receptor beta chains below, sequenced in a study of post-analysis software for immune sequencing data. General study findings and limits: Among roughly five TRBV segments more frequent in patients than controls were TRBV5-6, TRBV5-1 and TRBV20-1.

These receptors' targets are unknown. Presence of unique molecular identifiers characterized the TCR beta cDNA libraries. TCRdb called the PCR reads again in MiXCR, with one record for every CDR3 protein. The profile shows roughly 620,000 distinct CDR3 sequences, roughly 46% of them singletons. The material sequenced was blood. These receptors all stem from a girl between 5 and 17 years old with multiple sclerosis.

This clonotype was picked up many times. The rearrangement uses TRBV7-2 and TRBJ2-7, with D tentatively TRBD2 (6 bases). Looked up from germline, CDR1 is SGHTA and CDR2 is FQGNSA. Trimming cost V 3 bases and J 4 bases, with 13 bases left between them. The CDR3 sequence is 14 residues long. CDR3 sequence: CASSLGGGPYEQYF. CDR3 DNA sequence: TGTGCCAGCAGCTTGGGAGGAGGGCCGTACGAGCAGTACTTC.

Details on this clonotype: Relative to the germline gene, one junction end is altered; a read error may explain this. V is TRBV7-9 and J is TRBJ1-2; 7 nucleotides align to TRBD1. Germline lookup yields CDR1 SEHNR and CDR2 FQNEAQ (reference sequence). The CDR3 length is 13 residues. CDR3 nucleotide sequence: TGTGCCAGCAGCTTAGGACAGGGTTATGGCCACACCTTC. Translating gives CASSLGQGYGHTF. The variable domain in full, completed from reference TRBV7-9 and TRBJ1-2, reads DTGVSQNPRHKITKRGQNVTFRCDPISEHNRLYWYRQTLGQGPEFLTYFQNEAQLEKSRLLSDRFSAERPKGSFSTLEIQRTEQGDSAMYLCASSLGQGYGHTFGSGTRLTVV.

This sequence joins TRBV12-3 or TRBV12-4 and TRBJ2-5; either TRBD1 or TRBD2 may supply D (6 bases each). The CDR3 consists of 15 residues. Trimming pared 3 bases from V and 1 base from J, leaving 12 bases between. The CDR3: CASSFAGGFQETQYF. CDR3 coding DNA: TGTGCCAGCAGTTTTGCCGGGGGCTTCCAAGAGACCCAGTACTTC.

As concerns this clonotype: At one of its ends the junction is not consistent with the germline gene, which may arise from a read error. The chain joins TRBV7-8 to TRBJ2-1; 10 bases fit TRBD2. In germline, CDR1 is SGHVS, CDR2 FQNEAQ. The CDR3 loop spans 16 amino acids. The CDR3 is CASSSWGTSEYSEQFF. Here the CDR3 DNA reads TGTGCCAGCAGTTCCTGGGGGACTAGCGAATACAGTGAGCAGTTCTTC.

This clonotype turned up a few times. The CDR3: CASSTLVGSYEQYF. The CDR3 DNA follows: TGTGCCAGCAGCACCCTTGTGGGCTCCTACGAGCAGTACTTC. The rearrangement uses TRBV12-3 or TRBV12-4 and TRBJ2-7; no clear D. The CDR3 runs to 14 residues. Trimming removed 6 bases at V and 0 bases at J, with 12 bases between.

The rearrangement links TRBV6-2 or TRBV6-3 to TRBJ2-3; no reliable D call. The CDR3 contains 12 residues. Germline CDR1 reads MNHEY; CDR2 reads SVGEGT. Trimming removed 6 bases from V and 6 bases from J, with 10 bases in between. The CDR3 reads CASRPAADTQYF. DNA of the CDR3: TGTGCCAGCAGGCCCGCGGCCGATACGCAGTATTTT.

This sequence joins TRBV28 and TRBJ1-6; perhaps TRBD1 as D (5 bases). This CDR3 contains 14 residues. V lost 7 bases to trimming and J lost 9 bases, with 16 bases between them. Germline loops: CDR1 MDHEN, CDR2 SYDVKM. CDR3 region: CASTVGHQISPLHF. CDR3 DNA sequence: TGTGCCAGCACCGTGGGGCACCAAATTTCACCCCTCCACTTT.

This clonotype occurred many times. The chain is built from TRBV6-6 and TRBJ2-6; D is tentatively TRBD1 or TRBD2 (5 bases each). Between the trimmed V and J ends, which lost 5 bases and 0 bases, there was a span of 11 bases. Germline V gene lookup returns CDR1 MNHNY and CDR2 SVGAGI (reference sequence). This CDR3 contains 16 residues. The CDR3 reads CASSTSGSSGANVLTF. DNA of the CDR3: TGTGCCAGCAGTACCTCAGGGAGCTCTGGGGCCAACGTCCTGACTTTC.

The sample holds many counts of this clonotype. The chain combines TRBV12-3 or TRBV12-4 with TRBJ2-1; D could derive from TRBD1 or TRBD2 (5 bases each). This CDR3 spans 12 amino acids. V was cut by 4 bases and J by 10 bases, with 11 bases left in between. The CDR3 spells CASSSLGDEQFF. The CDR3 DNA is TGTGCCAGCAGTTCCCTCGGGGACGAGCAGTTCTTC.

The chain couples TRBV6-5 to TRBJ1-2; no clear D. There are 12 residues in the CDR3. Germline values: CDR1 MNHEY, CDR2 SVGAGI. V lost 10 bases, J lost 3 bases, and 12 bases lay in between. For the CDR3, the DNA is TGTGCCACCCTTAGGTGGGACTATGGCTACACCTTC. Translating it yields CATLRWDYGYTF.

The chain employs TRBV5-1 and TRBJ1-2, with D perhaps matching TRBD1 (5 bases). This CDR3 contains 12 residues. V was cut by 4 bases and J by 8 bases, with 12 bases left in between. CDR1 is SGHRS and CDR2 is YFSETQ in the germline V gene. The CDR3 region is CASSQGLRGYTF. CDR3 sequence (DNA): TGCGCCAGCAGCCAGGGTCTCCGCGGCTACACCTTC.

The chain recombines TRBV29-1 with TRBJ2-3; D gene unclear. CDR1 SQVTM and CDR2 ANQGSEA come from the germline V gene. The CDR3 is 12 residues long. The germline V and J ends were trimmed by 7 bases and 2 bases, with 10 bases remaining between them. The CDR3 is CSGVPITDTQYF. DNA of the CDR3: TGCAGCGGCGTTCCCATCACAGATACGCAGTATTTT.

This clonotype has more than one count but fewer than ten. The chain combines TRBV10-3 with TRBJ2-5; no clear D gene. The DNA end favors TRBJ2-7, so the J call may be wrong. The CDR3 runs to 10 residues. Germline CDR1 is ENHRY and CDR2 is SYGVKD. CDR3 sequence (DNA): TGTGCCATCGGATCAGGCGAGCAGTACTTC. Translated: CAIGSGEQYF.

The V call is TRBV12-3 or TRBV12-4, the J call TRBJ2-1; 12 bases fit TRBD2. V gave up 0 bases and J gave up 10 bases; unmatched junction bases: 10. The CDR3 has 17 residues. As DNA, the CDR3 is TGTGCCAGCAGTTTAGCTGGCGGACTAGCGGGGAGCTACGAGCAGTTCTTC. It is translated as CASSLAGGLAGSYEQFF.

CDR3 amino acids: CASSRGTKGYTF. As DNA, the CDR3 is TGTGCCAGCAGTCGGGGGACAAAAGGCTACACCTTC. The chain recombines TRBV25-1 with TRBJ1-2, with D tentatively TRBD1 (6 bases). The CDR3 extends over 12 amino acids. Germline V gene sequence: CDR1 MGHDK, CDR2 SYGVNS. V was clipped by 5 bases and J by 8 bases, with 12 bases between them.

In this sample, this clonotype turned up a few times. CDR3 nucleotides: TGTGCCAGCAGACTAGGGACAGGGTTGCGAGAGCAGTACTTC. Protein sequence: CASRLGTGLREQYF. J is TRBJ2-5 and V is TRBV6-6; 9 bases fit TRBD1. The trim removed 6 bases at V and 11 bases at J, leaving 13 bases unmatched. The CDR3 extends over 14 amino acids. CDR1 and CDR2 from the germline V gene are MNHNY and SVGAGI (reference sequence).

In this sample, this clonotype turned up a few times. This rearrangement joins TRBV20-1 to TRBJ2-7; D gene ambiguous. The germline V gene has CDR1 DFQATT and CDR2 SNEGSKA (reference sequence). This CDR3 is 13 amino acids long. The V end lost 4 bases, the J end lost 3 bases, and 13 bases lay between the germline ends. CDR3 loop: CSAISRENYEQYF. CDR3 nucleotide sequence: TGCAGTGCTATAAGTAGGGAAAACTACGAGCAGTACTTC.

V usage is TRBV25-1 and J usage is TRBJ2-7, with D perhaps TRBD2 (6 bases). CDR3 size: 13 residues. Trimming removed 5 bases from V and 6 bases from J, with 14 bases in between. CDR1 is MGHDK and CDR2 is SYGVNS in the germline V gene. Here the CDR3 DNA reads TGTGCCAGCAGTCCCGGGGGAAGTGCCGAGCAGTACTTC. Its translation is CASSPGGSAEQYF.

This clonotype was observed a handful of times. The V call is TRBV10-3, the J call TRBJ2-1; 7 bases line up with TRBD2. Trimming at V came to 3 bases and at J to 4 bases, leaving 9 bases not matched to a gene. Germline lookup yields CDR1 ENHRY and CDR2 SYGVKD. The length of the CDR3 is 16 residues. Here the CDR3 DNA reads TGTGCCATCAGTGATCGCGCTAGCGGAGGTTACAATGAGCAGTTCTTC. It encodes CAISDRASGGYNEQFF.

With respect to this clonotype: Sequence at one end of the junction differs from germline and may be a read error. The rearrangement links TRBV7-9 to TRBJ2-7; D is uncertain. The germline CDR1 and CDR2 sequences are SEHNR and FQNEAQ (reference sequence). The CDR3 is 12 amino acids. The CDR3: CASSTGFYEQYF. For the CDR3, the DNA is TGTGCCAGCAGCACGGGTTTTTACGAGCAGTACTTT.

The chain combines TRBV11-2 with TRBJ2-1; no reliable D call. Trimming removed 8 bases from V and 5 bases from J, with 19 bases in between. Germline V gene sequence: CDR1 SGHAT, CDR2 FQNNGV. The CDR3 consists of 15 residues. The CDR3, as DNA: TGTGCCAGCCGACCTACTGGTCGACTCAACAATGAGCAGTTCTTC. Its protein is CASRPTGRLNNEQFF.

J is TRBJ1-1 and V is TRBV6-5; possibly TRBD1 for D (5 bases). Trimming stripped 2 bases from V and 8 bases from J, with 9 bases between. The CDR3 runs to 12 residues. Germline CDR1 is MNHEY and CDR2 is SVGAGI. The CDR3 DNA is TGTGCCAGCAGTTACCCCCAGGGAGAAGCTTTCTTT. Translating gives CASSYPQGEAFF.

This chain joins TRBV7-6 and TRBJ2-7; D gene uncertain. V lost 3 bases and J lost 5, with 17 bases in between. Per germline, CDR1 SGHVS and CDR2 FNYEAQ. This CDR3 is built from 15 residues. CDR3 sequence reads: CASSLFQDGRNEQYF. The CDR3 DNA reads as TGTGCCAGCAGCTTGTTCCAGGATGGTCGGAACGAGCAGTACTTC.

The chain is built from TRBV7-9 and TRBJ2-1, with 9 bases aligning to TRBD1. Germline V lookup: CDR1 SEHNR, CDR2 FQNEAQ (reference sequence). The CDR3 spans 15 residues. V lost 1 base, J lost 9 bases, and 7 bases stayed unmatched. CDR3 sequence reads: CASSLGDRDFGEQFF. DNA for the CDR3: TGTGCCAGCAGCTTAGGGGACAGGGATTTCGGTGAGCAGTTCTTC.

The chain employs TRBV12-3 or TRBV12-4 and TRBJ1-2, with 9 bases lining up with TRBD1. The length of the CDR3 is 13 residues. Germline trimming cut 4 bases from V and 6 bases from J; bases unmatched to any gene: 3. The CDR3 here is CASSSGQGDGYTF. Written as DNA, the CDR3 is TGTGCCAGCAGTTCGGGACAGGGCGATGGCTACACCTTC.

Written as DNA, the CDR3 is TGTGCCAGCAGTCCTCGCGGGACTAGCGTTTTAAACAATGAGCAGTTCTTC. Protein sequence: CASSPRGTSVLNNEQFF. The rearrangement joins TRBV12-3 or TRBV12-4 to TRBJ2-1; TRBD2 agrees at 10 bases. This CDR3 is 17 amino acids long. V lost 5 bases and J lost 5; bases outside the gene matches: 12.

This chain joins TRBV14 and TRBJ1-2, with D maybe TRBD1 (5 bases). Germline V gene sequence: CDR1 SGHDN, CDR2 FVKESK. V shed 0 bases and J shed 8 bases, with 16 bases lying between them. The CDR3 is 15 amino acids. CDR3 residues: CASSQDQGGARGYTF. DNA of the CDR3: TGTGCCAGCAGCCAAGATCAGGGAGGGGCAAGAGGCTACACCTTC. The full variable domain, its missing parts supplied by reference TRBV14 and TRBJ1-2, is EAGVTQFPSHSVIEKGQTVTLRCDPISGHDNLYWYRRVMGKEIKFLLHFVKESKQDESGMPNNRFLAERTGGTYSTLKVQPAELEDSGVYFCASSQDQGGARGYTFGSGTRLTVV.